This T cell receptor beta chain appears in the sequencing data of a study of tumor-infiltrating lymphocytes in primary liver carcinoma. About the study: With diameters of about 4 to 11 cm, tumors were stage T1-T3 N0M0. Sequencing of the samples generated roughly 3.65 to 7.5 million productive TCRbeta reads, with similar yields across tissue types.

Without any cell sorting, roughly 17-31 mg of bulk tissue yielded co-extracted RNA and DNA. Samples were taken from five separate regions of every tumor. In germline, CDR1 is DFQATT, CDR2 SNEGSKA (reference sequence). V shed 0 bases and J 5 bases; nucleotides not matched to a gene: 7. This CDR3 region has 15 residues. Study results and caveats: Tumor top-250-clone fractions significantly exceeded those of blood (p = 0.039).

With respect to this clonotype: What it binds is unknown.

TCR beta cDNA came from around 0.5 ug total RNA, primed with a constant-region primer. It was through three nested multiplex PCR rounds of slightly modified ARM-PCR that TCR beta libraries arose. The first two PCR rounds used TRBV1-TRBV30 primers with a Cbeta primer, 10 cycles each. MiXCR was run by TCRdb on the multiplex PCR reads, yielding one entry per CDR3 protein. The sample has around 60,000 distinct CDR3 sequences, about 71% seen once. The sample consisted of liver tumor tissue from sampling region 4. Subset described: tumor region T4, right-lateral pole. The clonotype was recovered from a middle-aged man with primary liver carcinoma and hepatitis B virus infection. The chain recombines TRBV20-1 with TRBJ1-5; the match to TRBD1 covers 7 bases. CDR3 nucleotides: TGCAGTGCTAGAGATGGTTACAGGGGTTATCAGCCCCAGCATTTT. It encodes CSARDGYRGYQPQHF.